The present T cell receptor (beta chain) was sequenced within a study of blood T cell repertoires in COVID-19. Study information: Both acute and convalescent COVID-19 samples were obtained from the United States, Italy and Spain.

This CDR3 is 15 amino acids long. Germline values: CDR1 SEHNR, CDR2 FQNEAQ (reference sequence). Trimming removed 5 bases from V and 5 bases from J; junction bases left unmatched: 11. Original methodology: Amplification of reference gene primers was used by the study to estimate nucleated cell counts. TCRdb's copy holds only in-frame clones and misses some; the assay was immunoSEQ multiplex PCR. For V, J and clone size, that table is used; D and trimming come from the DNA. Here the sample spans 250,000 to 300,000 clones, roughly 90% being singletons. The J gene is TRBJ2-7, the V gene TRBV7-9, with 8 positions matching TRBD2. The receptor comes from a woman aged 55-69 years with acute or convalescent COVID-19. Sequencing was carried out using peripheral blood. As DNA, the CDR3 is TGTGCCAGCAGCACGGGACTAGTATCGGGAGACGAGCAGTACTTC. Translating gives CASSTGLVSGDEQYF.